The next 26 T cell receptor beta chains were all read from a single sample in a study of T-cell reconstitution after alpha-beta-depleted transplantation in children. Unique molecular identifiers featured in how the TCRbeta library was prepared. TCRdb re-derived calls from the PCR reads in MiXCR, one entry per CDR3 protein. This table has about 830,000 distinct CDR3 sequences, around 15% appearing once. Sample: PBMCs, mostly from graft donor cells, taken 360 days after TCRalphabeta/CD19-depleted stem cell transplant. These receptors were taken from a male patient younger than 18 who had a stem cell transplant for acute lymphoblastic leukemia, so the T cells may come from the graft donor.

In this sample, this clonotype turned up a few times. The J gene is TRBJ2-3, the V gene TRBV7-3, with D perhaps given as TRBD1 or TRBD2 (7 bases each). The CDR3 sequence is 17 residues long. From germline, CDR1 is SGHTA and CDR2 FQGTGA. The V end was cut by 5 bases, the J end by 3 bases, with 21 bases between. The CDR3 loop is CASSPLGGTEPTDTQYF. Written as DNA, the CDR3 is TGTGCCAGCAGCCCCCTCGGGGGGACAGAGCCTACAGATACGCAGTATTTT.

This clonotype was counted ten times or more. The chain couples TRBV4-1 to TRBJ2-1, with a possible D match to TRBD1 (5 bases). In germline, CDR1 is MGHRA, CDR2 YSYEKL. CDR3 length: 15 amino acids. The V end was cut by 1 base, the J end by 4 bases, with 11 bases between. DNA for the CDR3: TGCGCCAGCAGCCAAGTCTCAGGGCCATACAATGAGCAGTTCTTC. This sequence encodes CASSQVSGPYNEQFF.

The CDR3 nucleotides read TGCAGCGCAGGGGGGGGAGAACGGTCATGGAAAGAGACCCAGTACTTC. It is translated as CSAGGGERSWKETQYF. This chain uses TRBV29-1 with TRBJ2-5; D assignment may be TRBD1 or TRBD2 (7 bases each). Trimming shortened V by 7 bases and J by 3 bases, and 24 bases separated the two germline ends. CDR1 is SQVTM, CDR2 ANQGSEA, per germline. The CDR3 totals 16 residues.

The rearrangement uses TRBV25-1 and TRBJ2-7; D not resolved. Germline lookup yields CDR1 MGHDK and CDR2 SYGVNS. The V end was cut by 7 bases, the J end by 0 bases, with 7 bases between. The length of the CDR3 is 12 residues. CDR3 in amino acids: CASIDFSYEQYF. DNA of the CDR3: TGTGCCAGCATTGATTTCTCCTACGAGCAGTACTTC.

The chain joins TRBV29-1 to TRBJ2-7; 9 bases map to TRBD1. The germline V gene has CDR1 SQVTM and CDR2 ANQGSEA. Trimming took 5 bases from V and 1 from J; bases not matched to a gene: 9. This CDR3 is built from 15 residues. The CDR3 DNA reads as TGCAGCGTTCGGACAGGGGCCGGGACGTCCTACGAGCAGTACTTC. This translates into CSVRTGAGTSYEQYF.

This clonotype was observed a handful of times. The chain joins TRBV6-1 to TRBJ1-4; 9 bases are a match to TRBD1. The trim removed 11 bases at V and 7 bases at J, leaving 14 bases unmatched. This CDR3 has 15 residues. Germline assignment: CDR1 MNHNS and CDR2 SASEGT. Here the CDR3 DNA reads TGTGCCGGGAAAGAACAGGGGGCAGTTCGTGAAAAACTGTTTTTT. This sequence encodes CAGKEQGAVREKLFF.

CDR3 loop: CASKGASGGGQYF. CDR3 nucleotides: TGCGCCAGCAAAGGGGCTAGCGGGGGGGGGCAGTACTTC. The chain couples TRBV4-1 to TRBJ2-7, with 12 positions matching TRBD2. Germline V gene sequence: CDR1 MGHRA, CDR2 YSYEKL. J was trimmed by 9 bases and V by 7 bases; bases with no gene match: 7. The CDR3 sequence is 13 residues long.

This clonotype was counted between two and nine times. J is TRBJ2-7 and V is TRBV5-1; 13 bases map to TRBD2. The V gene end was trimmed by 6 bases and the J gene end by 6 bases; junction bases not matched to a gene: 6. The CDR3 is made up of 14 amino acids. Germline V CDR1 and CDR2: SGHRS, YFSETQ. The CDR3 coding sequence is TGCGCCAGCACTTTACTAGCGGGAGGGTCCGAGCAGTACTTC. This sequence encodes CASTLLAGGSEQYF.

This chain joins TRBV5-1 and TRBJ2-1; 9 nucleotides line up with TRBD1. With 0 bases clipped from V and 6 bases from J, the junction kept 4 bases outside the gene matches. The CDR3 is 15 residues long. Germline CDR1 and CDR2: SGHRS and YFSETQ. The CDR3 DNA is TGCGCCAGCAGCTTGGGGGACAGGGCCGTCAATGAGCAGTTCTTC. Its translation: CASSLGDRAVNEQFF.

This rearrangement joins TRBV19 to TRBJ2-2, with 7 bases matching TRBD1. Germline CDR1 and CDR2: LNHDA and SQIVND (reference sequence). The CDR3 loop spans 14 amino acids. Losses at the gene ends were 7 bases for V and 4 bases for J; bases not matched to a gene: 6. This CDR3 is CASNPTGTTGELFF. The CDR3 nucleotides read TGTGCCAGTAACCCGACAGGGACCACCGGGGAGCTGTTTTTT. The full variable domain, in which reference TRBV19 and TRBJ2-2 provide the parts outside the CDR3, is DGGITQSPKYLFRKEGQNVTLSCEQNLNHDAMYWYRQDPGQGLRLIYYSQIVNDFQKGDIAEGYSVSREKKESFPLTVTSAQKNPTAFYLCASNPTGTTGELFFGEGSRLTVL.

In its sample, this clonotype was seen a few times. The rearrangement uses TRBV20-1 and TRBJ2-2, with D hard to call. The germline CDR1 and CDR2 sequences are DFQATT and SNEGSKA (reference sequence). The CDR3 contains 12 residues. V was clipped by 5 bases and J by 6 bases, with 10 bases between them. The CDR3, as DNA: TGCAGTGCTCCCCGTCGGTCCGGGGAGCTGTTTTTT. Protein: CSAPRRSGELFF.

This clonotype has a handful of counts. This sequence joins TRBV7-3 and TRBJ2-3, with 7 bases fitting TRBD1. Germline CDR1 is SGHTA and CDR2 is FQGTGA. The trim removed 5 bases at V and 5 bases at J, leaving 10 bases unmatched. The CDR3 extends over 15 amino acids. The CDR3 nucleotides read TGTGCCAGCAGCCCCAGCAGGGGGAGTAAAGATACGCAGTATTTT. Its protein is CASSPSRGSKDTQYF.

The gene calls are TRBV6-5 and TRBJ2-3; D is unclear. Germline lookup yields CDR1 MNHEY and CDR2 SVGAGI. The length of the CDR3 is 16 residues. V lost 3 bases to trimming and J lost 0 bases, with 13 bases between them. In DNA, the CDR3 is TGTGCCAGCAGTTATCGGACGGTTACGAGCACAGATACGCAGTATTTT. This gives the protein CASSYRTVTSTDTQYF.

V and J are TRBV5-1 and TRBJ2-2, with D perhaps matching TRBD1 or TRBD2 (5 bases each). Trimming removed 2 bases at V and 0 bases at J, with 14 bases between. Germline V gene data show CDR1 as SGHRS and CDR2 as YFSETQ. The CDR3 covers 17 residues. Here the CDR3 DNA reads TGCGCCAGCAGCTTACTCGGGCAGGGACCGAACACCGGGGAGCTGTTTTTT. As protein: CASSLLGQGPNTGELFF. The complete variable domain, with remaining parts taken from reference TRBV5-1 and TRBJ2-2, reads KAGVTQTPRYLIKTRGQQVTLSCSPISGHRSVSWYQQTPGQGLQFLFEYFSETQRNKGNFPGRFSGRQFSNSRSEMNVSTLELGDSALYLCASSLLGQGPNTGELFFGEGSRLTVL.

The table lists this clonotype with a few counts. CDR3 sequence: CATRFPFGTAPYGYTF. Here the CDR3 DNA reads TGTGCCACTAGATTCCCCTTCGGGACAGCTCCCTATGGCTACACCTTC. The rearrangement joins TRBV27 to TRBJ1-2; TRBD1 matches 7 bases. Losses at the gene ends were 10 bases for V and 4 bases for J; bases not matched to a gene: 18. CDR3 size: 16 residues. CDR1 and CDR2 (germline): MNHEY, SMNVEV (reference sequence).

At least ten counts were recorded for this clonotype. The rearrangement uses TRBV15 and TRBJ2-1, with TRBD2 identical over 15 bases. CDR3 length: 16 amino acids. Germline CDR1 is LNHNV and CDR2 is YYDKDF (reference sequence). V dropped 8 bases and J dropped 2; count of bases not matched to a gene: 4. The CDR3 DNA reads TGTGCCACCCAAGGACTAGCGGGAGGGACCTACAATGAGCAGTTCTTC. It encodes CATQGLAGGTYNEQFF.

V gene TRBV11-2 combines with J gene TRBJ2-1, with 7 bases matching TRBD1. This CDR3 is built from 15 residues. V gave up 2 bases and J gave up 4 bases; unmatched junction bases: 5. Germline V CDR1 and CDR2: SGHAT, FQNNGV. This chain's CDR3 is CASSLRGDRYNEQFF. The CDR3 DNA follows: TGTGCCAGCAGCTTACGAGGGGACAGATACAATGAGCAGTTCTTC. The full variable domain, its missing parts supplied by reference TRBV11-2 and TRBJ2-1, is EAGVAQSPRYKIIEKRQSVAFWCNPISGHATLYWYQQILGQGPKLLIQFQNNGVVDDSQLPKDRFSAERLKGVDSTLKIQPAKLEDSAVYLCASSLRGDRYNEQFFGPGTRLTVL.

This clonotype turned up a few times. CDR3 nucleotide sequence: TGCGCCAGCAGCCACCGGACTAGCGGGAGGGTGAACACCGGGGAGCTGTTTTTT. It specifies CASSHRTSGRVNTGELFF. The chain employs TRBV4-1 and TRBJ2-2; TRBD2 aligns across 15 bases. This CDR3 is 18 amino acids long. In germline, CDR1 is MGHRA, CDR2 YSYEKL. Unmatched junction bases numbered 3, after V lost 3 bases and J lost 1 base.

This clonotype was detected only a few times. CDR3 region: CASSQDRGGGNQPQHF. CDR3 DNA: TGCGCCAGCAGCCAAGATAGGGGTGGTGGCAATCAGCCCCAGCATTTT. The gene calls are TRBV4-1 and TRBJ1-5, with a weak D call TRBD1 (5 bases). CDR1 is MGHRA, CDR2 YSYEKL, per germline. Trimming cost V 0 bases and J 2 bases, with 11 bases left between them. CDR3 length: 16 residues.

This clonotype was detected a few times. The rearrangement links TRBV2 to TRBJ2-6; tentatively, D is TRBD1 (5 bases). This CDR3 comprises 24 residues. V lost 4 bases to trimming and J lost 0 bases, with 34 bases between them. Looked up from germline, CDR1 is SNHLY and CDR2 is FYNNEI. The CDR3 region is CASSAPLWPRQQVAANSGANVLTF. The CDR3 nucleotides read TGTGCCAGCAGTGCCCCGCTTTGGCCGCGGCAACAGGTGGCTGCAAACTCTGGGGCCAACGTCCTGACTTTC.

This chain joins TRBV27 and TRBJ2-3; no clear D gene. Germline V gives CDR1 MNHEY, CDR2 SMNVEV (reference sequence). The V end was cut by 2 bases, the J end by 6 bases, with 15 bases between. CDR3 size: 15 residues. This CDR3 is CASSLDDSTRDTQYF. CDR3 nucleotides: TGTGCCAGCAGTTTAGATGACTCGACCAGGGATACGCAGTATTTT.

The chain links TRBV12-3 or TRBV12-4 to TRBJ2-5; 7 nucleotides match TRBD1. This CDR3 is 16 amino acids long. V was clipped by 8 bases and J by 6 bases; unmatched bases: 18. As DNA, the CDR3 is TGTGCCAGCGCCTTTTGGGGATCGGGACAGAGCCAGACCCAGTACTTC. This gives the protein CASAFWGSGQSQTQYF.

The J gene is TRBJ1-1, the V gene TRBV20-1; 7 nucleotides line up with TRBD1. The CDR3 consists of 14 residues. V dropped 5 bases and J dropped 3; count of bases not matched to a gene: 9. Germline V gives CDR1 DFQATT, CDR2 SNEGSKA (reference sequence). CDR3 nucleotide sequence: TGCAGTGCTCAGTTGGCAGGGGGGGACACTGAAGCTTTCTTT. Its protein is CSAQLAGGDTEAFF.

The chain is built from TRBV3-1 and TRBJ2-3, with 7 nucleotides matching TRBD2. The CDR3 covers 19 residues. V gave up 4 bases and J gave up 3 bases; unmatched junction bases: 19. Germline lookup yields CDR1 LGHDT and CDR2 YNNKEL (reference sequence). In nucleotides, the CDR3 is TGTGCCAGCAGCCCTCTCCGGGCTAGCGGTAGGAGATTGACAGATACGCAGTATTTT. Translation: CASSPLRASGRRLTDTQYF.

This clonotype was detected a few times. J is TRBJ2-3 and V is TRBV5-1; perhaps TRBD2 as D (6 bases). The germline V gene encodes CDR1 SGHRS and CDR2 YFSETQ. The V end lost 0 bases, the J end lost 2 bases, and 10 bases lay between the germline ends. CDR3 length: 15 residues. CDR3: CASSLGLVFTDTQYF. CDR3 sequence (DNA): TGCGCCAGCAGCTTGGGACTAGTTTTCACAGATACGCAGTATTTT.

For the CDR3, the DNA is TGTGCCATCGGGAGGCCTCTCGGAGAGCAGTTCTTC. It translates to CAIGRPLGEQFF. This chain uses TRBV12-3 or TRBV12-4 with TRBJ2-1; 7 nucleotides line up with TRBD2. Trimming cost V 10 bases and J 10 bases; bases outside gene matches: 10. The CDR3 loop spans 12 amino acids.